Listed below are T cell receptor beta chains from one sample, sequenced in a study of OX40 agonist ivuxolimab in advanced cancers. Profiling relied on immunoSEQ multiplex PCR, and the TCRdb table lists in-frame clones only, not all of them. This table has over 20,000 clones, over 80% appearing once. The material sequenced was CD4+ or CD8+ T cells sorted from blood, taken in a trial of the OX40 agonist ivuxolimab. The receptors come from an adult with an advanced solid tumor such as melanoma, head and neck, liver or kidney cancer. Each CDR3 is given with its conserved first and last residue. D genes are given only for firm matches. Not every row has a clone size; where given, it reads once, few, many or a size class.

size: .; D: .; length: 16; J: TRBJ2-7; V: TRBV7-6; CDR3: CASSLGGGTHSYEQYF; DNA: TGTGCCAGCAGCTTAGGCGGCGGAACGCACTCCTACGAGCAGTACTTC
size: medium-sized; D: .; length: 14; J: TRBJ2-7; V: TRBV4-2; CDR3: CASSQWEASYEQYF; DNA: TGTGCCAGCAGCCAATGGGAGGCCTCCTACGAGCAGTACTTC
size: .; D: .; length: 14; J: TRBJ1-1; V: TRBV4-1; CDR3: CASSQVSGSTEAFF; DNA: TGCGCCAGCAGCCAAGTTTCTGGAAGCACTGAAGCTTTCTTT
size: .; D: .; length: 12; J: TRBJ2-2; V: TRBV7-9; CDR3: CASSQESRELFF; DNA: TGTGCCAGCAGCCAGGAGTCGCGGGAGCTGTTTTTT
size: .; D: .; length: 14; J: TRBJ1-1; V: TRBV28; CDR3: CASSFTSLNTEAFF; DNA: TGTGCCAGCAGTTTCACCAGTCTGAACACTGAAGCTTTCTTT
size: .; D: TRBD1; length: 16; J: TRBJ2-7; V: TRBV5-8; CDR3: CASSLERGQSSYEQYF; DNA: TGTGCCAGCAGCTTAGAACGGGGACAGAGCTCCTACGAGCAGTACTTC
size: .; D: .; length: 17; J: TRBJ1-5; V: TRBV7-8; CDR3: CASSLPKERSLDQPQHF; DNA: TGTGCCAGCAGCCTCCCGAAAGAACGCTCCTTAGATCAGCCCCAGCATTTT
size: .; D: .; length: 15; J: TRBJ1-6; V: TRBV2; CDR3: CASSEVNSYNSPLHF; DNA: TGTGCCAGCAGTGAGGTCAACTCCTATAATTCACCCCTCCACTTT
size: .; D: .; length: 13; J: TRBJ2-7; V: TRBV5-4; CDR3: CASSMDEAYEQYF; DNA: TGTGCCAGCAGCATGGACGAGGCCTACGAGCAGTACTTC
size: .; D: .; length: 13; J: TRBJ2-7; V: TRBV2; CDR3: CASVVKGSYEQYF; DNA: TGTGCCAGCGTCGTTAAGGGGTCCTACGAGCAGTACTTC
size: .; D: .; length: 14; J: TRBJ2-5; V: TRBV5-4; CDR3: CASSLAGGSETQYF; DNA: TGTGCCAGCAGCTTGGCTGGTGGTTCCGAGACCCAGTACTTC
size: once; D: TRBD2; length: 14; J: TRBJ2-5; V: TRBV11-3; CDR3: CAITLGGAQETQYF; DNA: TGTGCCATCACCCTGGGAGGGGCCCAAGAGACCCAGTACTTC
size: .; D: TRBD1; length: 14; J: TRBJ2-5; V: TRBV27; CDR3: CASSSWTGGETQYF; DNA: TGTGCCAGCAGTTCCTGGACAGGGGGCGAGACCCAGTACTTC
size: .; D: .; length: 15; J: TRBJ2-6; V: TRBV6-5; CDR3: CASSYGDSGANVLTF; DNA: TGTGCCAGCAGTTATGGGGACTCTGGGGCCAACGTCCTGACTTTC
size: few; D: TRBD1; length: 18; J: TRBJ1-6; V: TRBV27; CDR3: CASSLFILGGVGDSPLHF; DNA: TGTGCCAGCAGTTTATTTATTCTAGGGGGCGTCGGGGATTCACCCCTCCACTTT
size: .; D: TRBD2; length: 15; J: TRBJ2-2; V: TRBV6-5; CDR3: CASSALAGGTGELFF; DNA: TGTGCCAGCAGTGCTCTAGCGGGGGGGACCGGGGAGCTGTTTTTT
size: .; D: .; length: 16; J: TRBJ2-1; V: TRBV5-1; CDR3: CASSLLGGPLYNEQFF; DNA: TGCGCCAGCAGCTTACTTGGCGGGCCCCTCTACAATGAGCAGTTCTTC
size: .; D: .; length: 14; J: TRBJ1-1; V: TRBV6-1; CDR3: CASRPTYRYTEAFF; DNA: TGTGCCAGCAGGCCCACTTACAGGTACACTGAAGCTTTCTTT
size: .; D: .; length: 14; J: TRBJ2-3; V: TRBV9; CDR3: CASSSGTFTDTQYF; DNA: TGTGCCAGCAGCTCCGGGACTTTCACAGATACGCAGTATTTT
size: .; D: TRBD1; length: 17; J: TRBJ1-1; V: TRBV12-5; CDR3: CASGLQGGMSGSTEAFF; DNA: TGTGCTAGTGGTTTGCAGGGGGGGATGTCGGGCTCCACTGAAGCTTTCTTT
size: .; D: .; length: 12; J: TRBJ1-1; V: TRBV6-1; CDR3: CASRWTNTEAFF; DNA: TGTGCCAGCAGATGGACGAACACTGAAGCTTTCTTT
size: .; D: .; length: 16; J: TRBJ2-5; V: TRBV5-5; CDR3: CASSLPMGLNEKAQYF; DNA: TGTGCCAGCAGCTTGCCAATGGGACTGAATGAGAAGGCCCAGTACTTC
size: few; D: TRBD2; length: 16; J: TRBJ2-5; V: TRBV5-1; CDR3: CASSTGLALWQETQYF; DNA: TGCGCCAGCAGCACAGGACTAGCGCTTTGGCAAGAGACCCAGTACTTC
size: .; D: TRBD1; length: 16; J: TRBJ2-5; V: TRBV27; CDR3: CASSAYGQGASETQYF; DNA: TGTGCCAGCAGTGCCTATGGACAGGGGGCATCGGAGACCCAGTACTTC
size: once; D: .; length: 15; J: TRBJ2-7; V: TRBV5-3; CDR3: CASSSVGVMVNEQYF; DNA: TGTGCCAGCAGCTCCGTGGGGGTTATGGTGAACGAGCAGTACTTC
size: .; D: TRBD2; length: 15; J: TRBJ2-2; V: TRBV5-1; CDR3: CASSWREVKNGELFF; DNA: TGCGCCAGCAGCTGGCGGGAGGTTAAAAACGGGGAGCTGTTTTTT
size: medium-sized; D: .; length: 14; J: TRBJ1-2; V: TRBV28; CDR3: CASRWTTGWYGYTF; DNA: TGTGCCAGCAGATGGACCACCGGGTGGTATGGCTACACCTTC
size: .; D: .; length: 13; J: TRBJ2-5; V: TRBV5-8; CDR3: CASSSGGQETQYF; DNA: TGTGCCAGCAGCTCTGGGGGCCAAGAGACCCAGTACTTC
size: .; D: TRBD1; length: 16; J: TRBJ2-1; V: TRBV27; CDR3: CASSPGTGLGRNEQFF; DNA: TGTGCCAGCAGTCCGGGGACAGGGCTAGGTAGGAATGAGCAGTTCTTC
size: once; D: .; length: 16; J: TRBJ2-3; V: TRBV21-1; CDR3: CASSKDNTDSTDTQYF; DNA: TGTGCCAGCAGCAAAGATAATACGGATAGCACAGATACGCAGTATTTT
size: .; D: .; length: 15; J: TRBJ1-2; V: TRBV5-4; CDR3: CASSSPGQMNYGYTF; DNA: TGTGCCAGCAGCTCTCCGGGACAAATGAACTATGGCTACACCTTC
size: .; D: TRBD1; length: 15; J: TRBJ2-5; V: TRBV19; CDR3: CASSTWDRVDETQYF; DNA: TGTGCCAGTAGTACCTGGGACAGGGTGGACGAGACCCAGTACTTC
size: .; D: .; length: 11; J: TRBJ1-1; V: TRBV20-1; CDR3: CSARDLTAMVF; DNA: TGCAGTGCTAGAGATCTCACAGCCATGGTCTTT
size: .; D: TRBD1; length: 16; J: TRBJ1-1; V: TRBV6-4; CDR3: CASSPGTGLPTTEAFF; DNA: TGTGCCAGCAGTCCCGGGACAGGACTTCCTACCACTGAAGCTTTCTTT
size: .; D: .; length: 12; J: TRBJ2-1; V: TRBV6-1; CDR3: CAAQGPYNEQFF; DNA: TGTGCCGCACAGGGCCCCTACAATGAGCAGTTCTTC
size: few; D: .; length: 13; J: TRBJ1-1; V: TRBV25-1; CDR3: CASSLQVNTEAFF; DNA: TGTGCCAGCAGCTTACAGGTGAACACTGAAGCTTTCTTT
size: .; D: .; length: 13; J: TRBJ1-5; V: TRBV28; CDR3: CASSLEGRGPQHF; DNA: TGTGCCAGCAGTTTAGAGGGACGAGGGCCCCAGCATTTT
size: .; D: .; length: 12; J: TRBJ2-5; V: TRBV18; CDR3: CASSLDKETQYF; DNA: TGTGCCAGCTCCTTGGACAAGGAGACCCAGTACTTC
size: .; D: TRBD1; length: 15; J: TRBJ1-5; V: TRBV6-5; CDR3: CASRKTGVSNQPQHF; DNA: TGTGCCAGCAGGAAGACAGGGGTGAGCAATCAGCCCCAGCATTTT
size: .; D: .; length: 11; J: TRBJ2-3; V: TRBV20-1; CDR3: CSARGLNTQYF; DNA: TGCAGTGCTCGGGGACTGAATACGCAGTATTTT
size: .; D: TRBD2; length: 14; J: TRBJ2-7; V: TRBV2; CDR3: CASRSSGASYEQYF; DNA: TGTGCCAGCCGATCTAGCGGGGCCTCCTACGAGCAGTACTTC